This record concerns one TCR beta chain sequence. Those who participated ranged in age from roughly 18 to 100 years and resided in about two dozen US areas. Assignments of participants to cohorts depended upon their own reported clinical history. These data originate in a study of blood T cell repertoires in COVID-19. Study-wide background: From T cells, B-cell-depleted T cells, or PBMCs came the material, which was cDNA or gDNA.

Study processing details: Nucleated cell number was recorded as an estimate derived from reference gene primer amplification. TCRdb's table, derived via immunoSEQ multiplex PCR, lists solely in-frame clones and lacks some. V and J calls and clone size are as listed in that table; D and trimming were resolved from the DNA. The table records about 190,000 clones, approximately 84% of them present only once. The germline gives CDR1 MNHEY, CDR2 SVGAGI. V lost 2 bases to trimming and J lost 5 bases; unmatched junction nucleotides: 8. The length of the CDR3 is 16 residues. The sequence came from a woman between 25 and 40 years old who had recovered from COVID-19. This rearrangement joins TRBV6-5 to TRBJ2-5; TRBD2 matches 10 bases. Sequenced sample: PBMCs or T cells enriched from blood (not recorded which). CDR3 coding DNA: TGTGCCAGCAGTTACGGAGCGGGGGGGCCGGGGGAGACCCAGTACTTC. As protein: CASSYGAGGPGETQYF.